This entry describes one T cell receptor (beta chain). Germline V gene data show CDR1 as LGHNT and CDR2 as FRNRAP. The CDR3 length is 13 residues. Trimming removed 3 bases at V and 4 bases at J, with 9 bases between. TCRdb's copy holds only in-frame clones and misses some; the assay was immunoSEQ multiplex PCR. The data contain fewer than 60,000 clones, around 88% of them singletons. This sample was taken from a study of blood T cell repertoires in COVID-19. Study at large: Acute and convalescent COVID-19 samples came from the United States, Italy and Spain.

The sequenced material came from peripheral blood. The sequence derives from a woman older than 75 with acute or convalescent COVID-19. The rearrangement links TRBV12-5 to TRBJ2-5; unclear D gene. In DNA form, the CDR3 reads TGTGCTAGTGGTTTACCCAGGTTAGAGACCCAGTACTTC. Its protein product is CASGLPRLETQYF.